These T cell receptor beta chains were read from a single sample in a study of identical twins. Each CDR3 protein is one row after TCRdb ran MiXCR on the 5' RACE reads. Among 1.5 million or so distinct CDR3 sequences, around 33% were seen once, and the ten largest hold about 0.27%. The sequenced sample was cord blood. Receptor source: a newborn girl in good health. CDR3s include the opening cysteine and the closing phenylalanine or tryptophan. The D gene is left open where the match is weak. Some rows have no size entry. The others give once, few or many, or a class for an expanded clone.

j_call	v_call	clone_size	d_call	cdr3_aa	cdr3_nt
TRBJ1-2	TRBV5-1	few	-	CASSSGSRNYGYTF	TGCGCCAGCAGTTCGGGCAGCCGTAACTATGGCTACACCTTC
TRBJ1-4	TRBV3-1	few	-	CASSQWFWGEGEKLFF	TGTGCCAGCAGCCAATGGTTCTGGGGGGAAGGTGAAAAACTGTTTTTT
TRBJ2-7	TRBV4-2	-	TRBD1	CASSQDMGTEPHEQYF	TGTGCCAGCAGCCAAGATATGGGGACAGAGCCCCACGAGCAGTACTTC
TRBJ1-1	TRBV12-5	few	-	CASGLGTEAFF	TGTGCTAGTGGTTTAGGCACTGAAGCTTTCTTT
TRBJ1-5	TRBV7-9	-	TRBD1	CASSLEGGANQPQHF	TGTGCCAGCAGCTTAGAAGGGGGCGCAAATCAGCCCCAGCATTTT
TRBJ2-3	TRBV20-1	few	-	CSARTWDHTDTQYF	TGCAGTGCTAGGACCTGGGATCACACAGATACGCAGTATTTT
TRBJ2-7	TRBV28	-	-	CACSQASSYNEQYF	TGTGCCTGCAGCCAGGCTAGCTCCTACAATGAGCAGTACTTC
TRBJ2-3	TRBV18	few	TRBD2	CASSPRGLAGPYPLTDTQYF	TGTGCCAGCTCACCACGGGGACTAGCGGGGCCTTACCCCCTAACAGATACGCAGTATTTT
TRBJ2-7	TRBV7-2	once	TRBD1	CASSTDRANTYEQYF	TGTGCCAGCAGCACCGACAGGGCGAATACCTACGAGCAGTACTTC
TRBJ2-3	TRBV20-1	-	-	CSARIPGRNPDTQYF	TGCAGTGCTAGGATTCCAGGTCGAAACCCAGATACGCAGTATTTT
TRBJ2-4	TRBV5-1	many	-	CASSQRLWGDIQYF	TGCGCCAGCAGCCAACGACTGTGGGGCGACATTCAGTACTTC
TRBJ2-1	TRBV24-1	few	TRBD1	CATSDFPRDRVCYNEQFF	TGTGCCACCAGTGATTTCCCTCGGGACAGGGTATGCTACAATGAGCAGTTCTTC
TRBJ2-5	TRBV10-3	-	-	CAIRISRVETQYF	TGTGCCATCAGAATTTCTAGAGTGGAGACCCAGTACTTC
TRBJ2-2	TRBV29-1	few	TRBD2	CSVGTSGIAGELFF	TGCAGCGTGGGGACTAGCGGGATCGCCGGGGAGCTGTTTTTT
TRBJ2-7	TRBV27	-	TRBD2	CASSSDLLTSQPFYEQYF	TGTGCCAGCAGTTCGGACCTCTTGACTAGCCAGCCCTTCTACGAGCAGTACTTC
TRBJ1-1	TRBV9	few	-	CASSVGGAGSEAFF	TGTGCCAGCAGCGTAGGAGGGGCAGGTAGTGAAGCTTTCTTT
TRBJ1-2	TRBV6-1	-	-	CASSEPGWNYGYTF	TGTGCCAGCAGTGAACCGGGCTGGAACTATGGCTACACCTTC
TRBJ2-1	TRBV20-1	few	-	CSARNPPNEQFF	TGCAGTGCTAGGAACCCCCCCAATGAGCAGTTCTTC
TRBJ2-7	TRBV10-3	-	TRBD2	CAIRTAGESYNEQYF	TGTGCCATCAGGACAGCGGGAGAGTCCTACAATGAGCAGTACTTC
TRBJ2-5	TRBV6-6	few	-	CASTKGGKTQYF	TGTGCCAGCACGAAGGGTGGCAAGACCCAGTACTTC
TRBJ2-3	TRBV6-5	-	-	CASSYSMTADTQYF	TGTGCCAGCAGTTACTCGATGACAGCAGATACGCAGTATTTT
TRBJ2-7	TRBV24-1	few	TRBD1	CATSEGAGGTYEQYF	TGTGCCACCAGTGAAGGGGCAGGGGGTACCTACGAGCAGTACTTC
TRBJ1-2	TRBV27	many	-	CASSLRGTYGYTF	TGCGCCAGCAGCTTAAGGGGAACCTATGGCTACACCTTC
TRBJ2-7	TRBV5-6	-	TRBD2	CASSFRGLALSYEQYF	TGTGCCAGCAGCTTTCGGGGACTAGCGCTTTCGTACGAGCAGTACTTC
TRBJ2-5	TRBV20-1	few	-	CSARVWRGSQETQYF	TGCAGTGCTAGAGTCTGGCGGGGCTCTCAAGAGACCCAGTACTTC
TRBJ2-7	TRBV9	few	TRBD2	CASSVAGTSGLYEQYF	TGTGCCAGCAGCGTAGCCGGGACTAGCGGGCTCTACGAGCAGTACTTC
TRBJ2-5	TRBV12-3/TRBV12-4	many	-	CASSSPLTQYF	TGTGCCAGCAGTTCCCCTCTGACCCAGTACTTC